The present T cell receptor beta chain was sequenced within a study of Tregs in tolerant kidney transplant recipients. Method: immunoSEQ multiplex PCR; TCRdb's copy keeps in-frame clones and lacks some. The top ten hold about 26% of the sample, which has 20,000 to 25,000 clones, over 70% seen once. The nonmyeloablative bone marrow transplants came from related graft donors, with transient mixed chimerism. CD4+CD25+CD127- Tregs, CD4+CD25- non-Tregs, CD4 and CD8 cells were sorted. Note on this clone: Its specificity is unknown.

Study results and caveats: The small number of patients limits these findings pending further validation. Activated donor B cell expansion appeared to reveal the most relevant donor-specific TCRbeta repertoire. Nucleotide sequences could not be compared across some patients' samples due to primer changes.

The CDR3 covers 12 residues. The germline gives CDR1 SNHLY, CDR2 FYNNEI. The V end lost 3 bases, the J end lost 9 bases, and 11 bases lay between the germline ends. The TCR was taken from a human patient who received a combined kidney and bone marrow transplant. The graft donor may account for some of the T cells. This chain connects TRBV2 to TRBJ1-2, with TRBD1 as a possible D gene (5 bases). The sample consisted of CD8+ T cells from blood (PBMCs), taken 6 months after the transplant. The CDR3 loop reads CASSEGLNRYTF. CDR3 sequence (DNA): TGTGCCAGCAGTGAGGGGCTGAATCGCTACACCTTC.